These 32 T cell receptor beta chains came from one sample sequenced in a study of identifying expanded T cells in peripheral blood. Measured with immunoSEQ multiplex PCR; TCRdb has only the in-frame clones, and not every one. The sample gives roughly 63,000 clones, under 85% of which show up once; roughly 19% is in the top ten. Sequencing was carried out using blood. The receptors shown here come from a person aged 18-70 years in good health.

This chain links TRBV9 with TRBJ2-1, with D possibly being TRBD1 or TRBD2 (5 bases each). This CDR3 has 14 residues. CDR1 and CDR2 from the germline V gene are SGDLS and YYNGEE. V gave up 2 bases and J gave up 5 bases, with 11 bases separating them. The CDR3 bases are TGTGCCAGCAGCGTCCGGGACCTAAACAATGAGCAGTTCTTC. As protein: CASSVRDLNNEQFF.

CDR3 coding DNA: TGTGCCATCAGTGCCCCCGAGTACAATGAGCAGTTCTTC. Protein: CAISAPEYNEQFF. This sequence joins TRBV10-3 and TRBJ2-1; unclear D gene. The germline CDR1 and CDR2 sequences are ENHRY and SYGVKD. Trimming left V 4 bases short and J 4 bases short, with 8 bases between. The CDR3 extends over 13 amino acids.

This rearrangement joins TRBV29-1 to TRBJ1-1; D is undetermined. The V gene lost 5 bases and the J gene lost 0 bases, with 19 bases spanning the gap. The CDR3 has 16 amino acids. Per the germline V gene, CDR1 is SQVTM and CDR2 is ANQGSEA. The CDR3 region has the DNA TGCAGCGTTAGTAAAGGACTTAGAGGGATGAACACTGAAGCTTTCTTT. Protein sequence: CSVSKGLRGMNTEAFF. The full variable domain, with the rest looked up from reference TRBV29-1 and TRBJ1-1, is SAVISQKPSRDICQRGTSLTIQCQVDSQVTMMFWYRQQPGQSLTLIATANQGSEATYESGFVIDKFPISRPNLTFSTLTVSNMSPEDSSIYLCSVSKGLRGMNTEAFFGQGTRLTVV.

This chain links TRBV2 with TRBJ1-1; D may be TRBD1 (5 bases). The germline V gene encodes CDR1 SNHLY and CDR2 FYNNEI. The V and J ends lost 8 bases and 0 bases respectively, with 10 bases between them. This CDR3 has 13 residues. CDR3 sequence (DNA): TGTGCCAGCGGGGGGGAGATGAACACTGAAGCTTTCTTT. Its translation is CASGGEMNTEAFF.

This clone was picked up one time. V is TRBV11-1 and J is TRBJ2-1; D gene unclear. Germline-derived CDR1 and CDR2 are SGHAT and FQDESV (reference sequence). The CDR3 is 13 amino acids. V dropped 3 bases and J dropped 8 bases, with 11 bases sitting between them. The DNA of the CDR3 is TGTGCCAGCAGCTTGCTCCGTGGGTATGAGCAGTTCTTC. As protein: CASSLLRGYEQFF.

V gene TRBV6-1 combines with J gene TRBJ1-5; maybe TRBD1 (5 bases). From germline, CDR1 is MNHNS and CDR2 SASEGT. V shed 4 bases and J shed 5 bases, with 12 bases lying between them. The CDR3 is 14 amino acids. The CDR3 region has the DNA TGTGCCAGCAGTGGAAGGCAGGGATATCAGCCCCAGCATTTT. Its protein is CASSGRQGYQPQHF.

This clone is a singleton in its sample. J is TRBJ2-7 and V is TRBV11-2; D is ambiguous. The V end lost 6 bases, the J end lost 6 bases, and 15 bases lay between the germline ends. CDR3 length: 13 amino acids. Germline lookup yields CDR1 SGHAT and CDR2 FQNNGV. CDR3 loop: CASSSPPSPEQYF. CDR3 DNA sequence: TGTGCCAGCAGTTCGCCCCCTTCCCCCGAGCAGTACTTC.

The rearrangement links TRBV4-3 to TRBJ2-1; D is perhaps TRBD2 (6 bases). The CDR3 loop spans 15 amino acids. V was clipped by 4 bases and J by 7 bases, with 17 bases between them. Germline CDR1 reads LGHNA; CDR2 reads YSLEER. The CDR3 DNA follows: TGCGCCAGCAGCCCCATTCGGGCCGCGGGGAATGAGCAGTTCTTC. Its translation: CASSPIRAAGNEQFF.

V is TRBV7-2 and J is TRBJ1-1, with D perhaps matching TRBD1 (5 bases). The CDR3 is 13 amino acids. The V end was cut by 3 bases, the J end by 8 bases, with 13 bases between. Germline lookup yields CDR1 SGHTA and CDR2 FQGNSA. The CDR3 is CASSLGIGDEAFF. In DNA form, the CDR3 reads TGTGCCAGCAGCTTGGGGATCGGGGACGAAGCTTTCTTT.

The chain employs TRBV5-1 and TRBJ2-1; no clear D. V lost 4 bases and J lost 5, with 10 bases in between. CDR3 size: 13 residues. Germline V gene sequence: CDR1 SGHRS, CDR2 YFSETQ. CDR3 DNA: TGCGCCAGCAGCGCCGGGCCGAACAATGAGCAGTTCTTC. This gives the protein CASSAGPNNEQFF.

In this sample, this clone turned up a few times. The chain couples TRBV7-2 to TRBJ1-2; D not certain. Trimming stripped 1 base from V and 4 bases from J, with 10 bases between. This CDR3 has 14 residues. Per the germline V gene, CDR1 is SGHTA and CDR2 is FQGNSA. The CDR3 coding sequence is TGTGCCAGCAGCTTAGGTACGGCTAGCTATGGCTACACCTTC. This gives the protein CASSLGTASYGYTF.

J is TRBJ2-2 and V is TRBV2; 14 bases line up with TRBD2. The CDR3 totals 20 residues. J was trimmed by 4 bases and V by 1 base; bases with no gene match: 11. CDR1 and CDR2 from the germline V gene are SNHLY and FYNNEI. The CDR3: CASSEGPSWGTSGGTGELFF. In DNA, the CDR3 is TGTGCCAGCAGTGAAGGACCGAGCTGGGGGACTAGCGGGGGCACCGGGGAGCTGTTTTTT.

V and J are TRBV5-4 and TRBJ2-5; D is ambiguous. The tail of the sequence fits TRBJ2-7 better, so the J call may be wrong. Germline V gene data show CDR1 as SGHNT and CDR2 as YYREEE (reference sequence). The CDR3 runs 13 residues. The CDR3 here is CASSHNTAYEQYF. CDR3 bases: TGTGCCAGCAGCCACAACACGGCTTACGAGCAGTACTTC.

This chain uses TRBV30 with TRBJ2-1; 7 bases align to TRBD2. Per germline, CDR1 GTSNPN and CDR2 SVGIG (reference sequence). Trimming took 2 bases from V and 9 from J; bases not matched to a gene: 10. This CDR3 region has 14 residues. CDR3 sequence: CAWSPRGGAGEQFF. CDR3 coding DNA: TGTGCCTGGAGTCCCCGGGGAGGGGCCGGTGAGCAGTTCTTC.

The chain carries TRBV29-1 and TRBJ2-2, with 7 nucleotides matching TRBD1. This CDR3 has 13 residues. CDR1 and CDR2 (germline): SQVTM, ANQGSEA. After removal of 7 bases from V and 5 bases from J, the junction contained 7 bases not matched to a gene. CDR3 nucleotides: TGCAGCGGCAGGGACAGCGGAACCGGGGAGCTGTTTTTT. Translating gives CSGRDSGTGELFF.

This clone was picked up one time. The CDR3 sequence: CASSNVPTGSSGNTIYF. For the CDR3, the DNA is TGTGCCAGCAGCAATGTTCCCACAGGATCCTCTGGAAACACCATATATTTT. This chain links TRBV21-1 with TRBJ1-3; the table names TRBD1, a call not compared with the DNA. TRBV21-1 corresponds to a pseudogene. The CDR3 sequence is 17 residues long.

The rearrangement uses TRBV7-8 and TRBJ2-2; no firm D call. With 1 base removed from V and 3 bases from J, the gap between germline ends came to 9 bases. Germline loops: CDR1 SGHVS, CDR2 FQNEAQ. There are 15 residues in the CDR3. Here the CDR3 reads CASSLDGRDTGELFF. The CDR3 DNA reads as TGTGCCAGCAGCTTAGACGGGCGCGACACCGGGGAGCTGTTTTTT. Together with reference TRBV7-8 and TRBJ2-2, the CDR3 gives the full variable domain: GAGVSQSPRYKVAKRGQDVALRCDPISGHVSLFWYQQALGQGPEFLTYFQNEAQLDKSGLPSDRFFAERPEGSVSTLKIQRTQQEDSAVYLCASSLDGRDTGELFFGEGSRLTVL.

J is TRBJ2-1 and V is TRBV5-6; D assignment may be TRBD1 or TRBD2 (5 bases each). Deletions cut 4 bases from V and 7 bases from J, with 15 bases between. This CDR3 has 14 residues. Germline assignment: CDR1 SGHDT and CDR2 YYEEEE. CDR3: CASSQGRGWNEQFF. In nucleotides, the CDR3 is TGTGCCAGCAGCCAGGGTCGGGGTTGGAATGAGCAGTTCTTC.

The rearrangement uses TRBV5-4 and TRBJ1-3; TRBD1 matches at 7 bases. In germline, CDR1 is SGHNT, CDR2 YYREEE (reference sequence). The J segment lost 2 bases and the V segment lost 1 base, leaving 3 bases of the junction unmatched. This CDR3 has 15 amino acids. This chain's CDR3 is CASSLTGVAGNTIYF. DNA of the CDR3: TGTGCCAGCAGCTTGACAGGGGTAGCTGGAAACACCATATATTTT.

This chain links TRBV27 with TRBJ1-5; the D is unclear. Germline V gene lookup returns CDR1 MNHEY and CDR2 SMNVEV (reference sequence). This CDR3 is built from 16 residues. V dropped 1 base and J dropped 2 bases, with 12 bases sitting between them. The DNA of the CDR3 is TGTGCCAGCAGTTTATACCTAGGGCTCGGCAATCAGCCCCAGCATTTT. This codes for CASSLYLGLGNQPQHF.

This clone was seen more than once but under ten times. This chain uses TRBV5-6 with TRBJ1-2; 8 positions agree with TRBD1. Germline-derived CDR1 and CDR2 are SGHDT and YYEEEE. The CDR3 covers 15 residues. The V segment lost 4 bases and the J segment 2 bases; nucleotides outside the gene matches: 7. The CDR3 protein is CASSANGQGNYGYTF. The CDR3 DNA reads as TGTGCCAGCAGCGCAAATGGACAGGGAAACTATGGCTACACCTTC.

This rearrangement joins TRBV14 to TRBJ2-3; D not certain. The CDR3 runs to 15 residues. The V gene lost 1 base and the J gene lost 1 base, with 9 bases spanning the gap. Germline V lookup: CDR1 SGHDN, CDR2 FVKESK. The CDR3 sequence is CASSQVYPGTDTQYF. CDR3 sequence (DNA): TGTGCCAGCAGCCAAGTTTATCCCGGCACAGATACGCAGTATTTT.

V and J are TRBV5-4 and TRBJ2-1; 8 nucleotides line up with TRBD2. Germline V gives CDR1 SGHNT, CDR2 YYREEE (reference sequence). Germline trimming cut 0 bases from V and 6 bases from J; bases unmatched to any gene: 5. The CDR3 loop spans 15 amino acids. The DNA for the CDR3 is TGTGCCAGCAGCTTGGGCCAGCGGGAGCTCAATGAGCAGTTCTTC. Protein: CASSLGQRELNEQFF.

This clone showed up just once. The gene calls are TRBV18 and TRBJ1-5, with TRBD1 matching 8 bases. J gave up 2 bases and V 5 bases, and 8 bases lay outside the gene matches. From germline, CDR1 is KGHSH and CDR2 LQKENI. The CDR3 consists of 16 residues. This CDR3 reads CASSKEQGVGNQPQHF. The CDR3 DNA follows: TGTGCCAGCTCAAAAGAACAGGGGGTCGGCAATCAGCCCCAGCATTTT. Supplemented by reference TRBV18 and TRBJ1-5, the full variable domain reads NAGVMQNPRHLVRRRGQEARLRCSPMKGHSHVYWYRQLPEEGLKFMVYLQKENIIDESGMPKERFSAEFPKEGPSILRIQQVVRGDSAAYFCASSKEQGVGNQPQHFGDGTRLSIL.

The rearrangement joins TRBV5-1 to TRBJ1-6; D not certain. CDR1 SGHRS and CDR2 YFSETQ come from the germline V gene. This CDR3 is built from 15 residues. With 0 bases removed from V and 2 bases from J, the gap between germline ends came to 6 bases. CDR3 in amino acids: CASSLEQPYNSPLHF. The CDR3 DNA follows: TGCGCCAGCAGCTTGGAACAGCCCTATAATTCACCCCTCCACTTT.

The CDR3 sequence: CASSSHRQSTEAFF. As DNA, the CDR3 is TGTGCCAGCAGTTCCCATCGACAGAGCACTGAAGCTTTCTTT. This chain uses TRBV28 with TRBJ1-1; perhaps TRBD1 as D (5 bases). Germline V gene sequence: CDR1 MDHEN, CDR2 SYDVKM. The CDR3 runs to 14 residues. Trimming took 4 bases from V and 4 from J, leaving 13 bases between them.

The chain uses TRBV2 and TRBJ1-5; 10 bases agree with TRBD1. Trimming removed 4 bases from V and 5 bases from J; junction bases left unmatched: 8. Germline CDR1 is SNHLY and CDR2 is FYNNEI. The CDR3 contains 16 residues. CDR3 amino acids: CASSVSAGTGDQPQHF. The CDR3 nucleotides read TGTGCCAGCAGTGTATCTGCAGGGACAGGGGATCAGCCCCAGCATTTT.

This chain joins TRBV2 and TRBJ2-5, with D hard to call. This CDR3 has 11 amino acids. Trimming removed 9 bases at V and 7 bases at J, with 12 bases between. CDR1 and CDR2 (germline): SNHLY, FYNNEI. The CDR3 region has the DNA TGTGCCAGTGGTGGAAAGGGGACCCAGTACTTC. This gives the protein CASGGKGTQYF.

This clone was detected only once. The chain links TRBV7-3 to TRBJ2-1; no definite D call. V gave up 1 base and J gave up 6 bases, with 7 bases separating them. The CDR3 loop spans 13 amino acids. Germline V CDR1 and CDR2: SGHTA, FQGTGA. The CDR3 DNA is TGTGCCAGCAGCTTAATGGGCGGCAATGAGCAGTTCTTC. Translation: CASSLMGGNEQFF.

This clone was seen only a few times. The V and J genes are TRBV6-1 and TRBJ1-6, with 7 bases identical to TRBD1. V shed 4 bases and J 10 bases; nucleotides not matched to a gene: 7. CDR3 length: 14 residues. CDR1 is MNHNS, CDR2 SASEGT, per germline. CDR3 DNA: TGTGCCAGCAGTGGTCGGGACAGCCAATCACCCCTCCACTTT. Its translation: CASSGRDSQSPLHF.

This chain links TRBV11-2 with TRBJ2-5; D gene uncertain. The CDR3 is made up of 14 amino acids. Looked up from germline, CDR1 is SGHAT and CDR2 is FQNNGV. V was shortened by 2 bases and J by 0 bases, with 7 bases between the two germline ends. The DNA for the CDR3 is TGTGCCAGCAGCTTAACACTCCACCAAGAGACCCAGTACTTC. Protein product: CASSLTLHQETQYF.

This chain connects TRBV7-3 to TRBJ1-3, with unresolved D. Germline CDR1 reads SGHTA; CDR2 reads FQGTGA. This CDR3 is built from 14 residues. V was trimmed by 5 bases and J by 4 bases, leaving 12 bases between them. The CDR3 region is CASSEQPSGNTIYF. The DNA of the CDR3 is TGTGCCAGCAGCGAACAGCCATCCGGAAACACCATATATTTT.